Here is one T cell receptor beta chain with its context. What it binds is not known. With 3 bases clipped from V and 6 bases from J, the junction kept 5 bases outside the gene matches. This CDR3 region has 14 residues. The germline gives CDR1 SNHLY, CDR2 FYNNEI. This entry comes from a study of spatial heterogeneity in lung cancer. Study-wide results and caveats: In blood, ubiquitous expanded tumor TCRs appeared more at resection than follow-up.

TCRdb reanalysed the 5' RACE reads using MiXCR and keeps one entry per CDR3 protein. The table includes 35,000 to 55,000 distinct CDR3 sequences, 20% to 25% detected once. Specified time point: blood at routine non-recurrence follow-up after resection. This sequence was found in a female donor with early-stage non-small cell lung cancer. The material was PBMCs, obtained at follow-up. The chain is built from TRBV2 and TRBJ2-3; 8 nucleotides match TRBD1. The CDR3 spells CASSESTGADTQYF. CDR3 nucleotides: TGTGCCAGCAGTGAGTCGACAGGGGCGGATACGCAGTATTTT.